These 4 T cell receptor beta chains share one sample of origin, sequenced in a study of regulatory T cells in long-lasting Graves disease. The authors built TCR beta libraries using iRepertoire HTBI primers and Arm-PCR of CDR3 regions. TCRdb re-called the multiplex PCR reads through MiXCR, storing one row per CDR3 protein. The sample lists about 400,000 distinct CDR3 sequences, about 16% occurring once. Noted time point: newly diagnosed GD, antithyroid drugs for less than 3 months. The TCR library was made from RNA extracted from PBMCs. The same sample was also studied in work on T cells in Graves' hyperthyroidism and ophthalmopathy.

Sequences were derived from peripheral blood mononuclear cells (PBMCs), sampled at new diagnosis, from a patient treated with antithyroid drugs. All receptors come from a young woman with Graves disease.

This clonotype was found many times. The chain combines TRBV20-1 with TRBJ2-5, with a possible D match to TRBD2 (7 bases). Germline V gives CDR1 DFQATT, CDR2 SNEGSKA (reference sequence). CDR3 length equals 14 residues. CDR3 DNA sequence: TGCAGCTACCATGCTGGGGGGGCCGGGGAGACCCAGTACTTC. Its protein product is CSYHAGGAGETQYF.

Ten or more counts support this clonotype. Germline and junction disagree at one end, which may indicate a read error. The CDR3 loop is CASGLAGAAYNGQFF. The CDR3 DNA sequence: TGTGCCAGCGGACTAGCGGGGGCAGCCTACAATGGGCAGTTCTTC. The chain uses TRBV2 and TRBJ2-1; TRBD2 agrees at 13 bases. The V gene's germline CDR1 is SNHLY and CDR2 FYNNEI. The CDR3 contains 15 residues.

Many counts were recorded for this clonotype. This rearrangement joins TRBV5-6 to TRBJ2-6, with D perhaps matching TRBD1 (5 bases). Germline V lookup: CDR1 SGHDT, CDR2 YYEEEE. The CDR3 is made up of 18 amino acids. V dropped 0 bases and J dropped 4 bases, with 17 bases sitting between them. CDR3 in amino acids: CASSLDPIVGRGANVLTF. The CDR3 region has the DNA TGTGCCAGCAGCTTGGACCCTATTGTGGGGCGAGGGGCCAACGTCCTGACTTTC. Supplemented by reference TRBV5-6 and TRBJ2-6, the full variable domain reads DAGVTQSPTHLIKTRGQQVTLRCSPKSGHDTVSWYQQALGQGPQFIFQYYEEEERQRGNFPDRFSGHQFPNYSSELNVNALLLGDSALYLCASSLDPIVGRGANVLTFGAGSRLTVL.

This clonotype turned up a few times. V is TRBV12-5 and J is TRBJ2-3; 12 nucleotides match TRBD1. The V gene's germline CDR1 is LGHNT and CDR2 FRNRAP. CDR3 length: 20 residues. The V gene end was trimmed by 6 bases and the J gene end by 0 bases; junction bases not matched to a gene: 16. In nucleotides, the CDR3 is TGTGCTAGTGGACGTTGGGCGGGACAGGGGGCGGTTTTTAGCACAGATACGCAGTATTTT. Translating gives CASGRWAGQGAVFSTDTQYF.